Presented here are 22 T cell receptor beta chains from one specimen sequenced in a study of CD8 T cells in Susac syndrome. cDNA came from roughly 0.53 to 1 ug RNA primed by random hexamers. TCRdb re-called the immunoSEQ multiplex PCR reads through MiXCR, storing one row per CDR3 protein. The data show 75,000 to 100,000 distinct CDR3 sequences, approximately 95% seen once. The sample was CD8+ T cells from PBMCs. These receptor sequences come from a human donor with Susac syndrome.

In its sample, this clonotype was seen once. An end of the junction does not agree with germline; a read error may underlie this. This chain joins TRBV12-3 or TRBV12-4 and TRBJ1-2; 7 bases agree with TRBD1. CDR3 length: 12 amino acids. The CDR3 DNA sequence: TGTGCCAGCAGCCAGGGGGTCGTGGGTTTAGCCTTC. This codes for CASSQGVVGLAF.

In the case of this clonotype: Likely a read error: the CDR3 ends without its conserved phenylalanine or tryptophan. The rearrangement links TRBV18 to TRBJ1-6, with unresolved D. The V end lost 2 bases, the J end lost 0 bases, and 8 bases lay between the germline ends. CDR1 is KGHSH, CDR2 LQKENI, per germline. There are 16 residues in the CDR3. CDR3 protein: CASSPAADSYNSPLHL. The CDR3 DNA reads TGTGCCAGCTCACCAGCGGCAGACTCCTATAATTCACCCCTCCACCTT.

This chain links TRBV4-2 with TRBJ2-7; D may be TRBD1 (5 bases). The CDR3 is 13 residues long. From germline, CDR1 is LGHNA and CDR2 YNFKEQ. Trimming cost V 6 bases and J 7 bases, with 16 bases left between them. The CDR3 here is CASRVSGSEEQYF. CDR3 sequence (DNA): TGTGCCAGCAGAGTGTCAGGGTCAGAAGAGCAGTACTTC.

The J gene is TRBJ1-5, the V gene TRBV2, with D perhaps TRBD1 (5 bases). The CDR3 length is 17 residues. The germline CDR1 and CDR2 sequences are SNHLY and FYNNEI. Trimming removed 4 bases from V and 2 bases from J, with 18 bases in between. CDR3 loop: CASSASGRGDGNQPQHF. CDR3 in DNA: TGTGCCAGCAGTGCCTCGGGTAGAGGGGACGGCAATCAGCCCCAGCATTTT.

Only one count was recorded for this clonotype. The chain joins TRBV24-1 to TRBJ2-7, with TRBD1 as a possible D gene (5 bases). From germline, CDR1 is KGHDR and CDR2 SFDVKD. This CDR3 has 15 residues. Trimming removed 3 bases at V and 3 bases at J, with 14 bases between. DNA of the CDR3: TGTGCCACCAGTGATGGGGCAGACCTTCGCTACGAGCAGTACTTC. Protein: CATSDGADLRYEQYF.

This clonotype was counted a single time. This chain uses TRBV27 with TRBJ2-7; 9 bases fit TRBD2. J lost 3 bases, V lost 6 bases, and 12 bases had no gene match. Germline CDR1 is MNHEY and CDR2 is SMNVEV (reference sequence). The CDR3 is 16 amino acids. The CDR3 loop is CASRSYSGGARYEQYF. The DNA for the CDR3 is TGTGCCAGCAGATCATATAGCGGGGGTGCCCGCTACGAGCAGTACTTC.

V gene TRBV29-1 combines with J gene TRBJ2-7; possibly TRBD1 for D (6 bases). Trimming pared 8 bases from V and 3 bases from J, leaving 11 bases between. In germline, CDR1 is SQVTM, CDR2 ANQGSEA. The CDR3 totals 11 residues. The CDR3: CSIRDNYEQYF. DNA for the CDR3: TGCAGCATCCGGGACAACTACGAGCAGTACTTC.

The V and J genes are TRBV7-9 and TRBJ2-7; D is unresolved. This CDR3 has 13 amino acids. The V end was cut by 5 bases, the J end by 5 bases, with 13 bases between. Germline V gene data show CDR1 as SEHNR and CDR2 as FQNEAQ (reference sequence). CDR3: CASSRAVGNEQYF. In nucleotides, the CDR3 is TGTGCCAGCAGCCGGGCAGTGGGCAACGAGCAGTACTTC.

The V and J genes are TRBV27 and TRBJ2-1; D is perhaps TRBD1 (5 bases). CDR1 and CDR2 (germline): MNHEY, SMNVEV (reference sequence). This CDR3 contains 11 residues. Trimming cost V 6 bases and J 10 bases, with 10 bases left between them. The CDR3 region is CASRTRQEQFF. CDR3 DNA sequence: TGTGCCAGCAGGACACGACAGGAGCAGTTCTTC.

This rearrangement joins TRBV7-6 to TRBJ1-4; 9 nucleotides match TRBD1. With 5 bases clipped from V and 5 bases from J, the junction kept 3 bases outside the gene matches. CDR3 size: 14 residues. Germline V CDR1 and CDR2: SGHVS, FNYEAQ. DNA for the CDR3: TGTGCCAGCAGCGACGGGACAGGGAATGAAAAACTGTTTTTT. Encoded protein: CASSDGTGNEKLFF.

The chain recombines TRBV28 with TRBJ1-1; tentatively, D is TRBD1 (5 bases). The V end lost 5 bases, the J end lost 5 bases, and 21 bases lay between the germline ends. This CDR3 spans 16 amino acids. Germline V CDR1 and CDR2: MDHEN, SYDVKM. Here the CDR3 DNA reads TGTGCCAGCAGTGTCCCTTGGGACTCCCCAGCTACTGAAGCTTTCTTT. Translation: CASSVPWDSPATEAFF.

The V and J genes are TRBV28 and TRBJ2-2; 13 bases are a match to TRBD2. The CDR3 is made up of 18 amino acids. V lost 4 bases, J lost 0 bases, and 5 bases stayed unmatched. Germline values: CDR1 MDHEN, CDR2 SYDVKM. CDR3 in DNA: TGTGCCAGCAGTTGGGGACTAGCGGGAACTCCGAACACCGGGGAGCTGTTTTTT. This gives the protein CASSWGLAGTPNTGELFF.

The V call is TRBV28, the J call TRBJ1-1, with D perhaps matching TRBD1 (5 bases). Germline CDR1 reads MDHEN; CDR2 reads SYDVKM. This CDR3 has 18 residues. The ends were cut back, 6 bases at V and 3 bases at J, with 26 bases in the middle. The CDR3 spells CASRRDRIHSPPDTEAFF. Here the CDR3 DNA reads TGTGCCAGCAGACGCGACAGAATCCACTCCCCGCCTGACACTGAAGCTTTCTTT.

The CDR3 region is CASSFSQVEQFF. The DNA for the CDR3 is TGTGCCAGCAGCTTCTCCCAGGTTGAGCAGTTCTTC. This sequence joins TRBV11-2 and TRBJ2-1, with D unresolved. The germline V gene encodes CDR1 SGHAT and CDR2 FQNNGV. This CDR3 comprises 12 residues. Deletions cut 3 bases from V and 9 bases from J, with 9 bases between.

The chain couples TRBV27 to TRBJ1-4, with no clear D. V lost 6 bases and J 5 bases, leaving 13 bases between the germline ends. CDR3 length: 14 amino acids. CDR1 is MNHEY and CDR2 is SMNVEV in the germline V gene (reference sequence). CDR3 in amino acids: CASRPWTGNEKLFF. CDR3 DNA sequence: TGTGCCAGCAGGCCGTGGACGGGGAATGAAAAACTGTTTTTT.

The rearrangement joins TRBV12-3 or TRBV12-4 to TRBJ1-2, with TRBD1 as a possible D gene (6 bases). V was cut by 2 bases and J by 2 bases, with 15 bases left in between. The CDR3 totals 16 residues. The CDR3 region is CASSLSLWGANYGYTF. The DNA for the CDR3 is TGTGCCAGCAGTTTAAGTCTCTGGGGGGCCAACTATGGCTACACCTTC.

The chain is built from TRBV4-1 and TRBJ1-1; D possibly corresponds to TRBD1 (5 bases). CDR1 and CDR2 (germline): MGHRA, YSYEKL. The length of the CDR3 is 14 residues. Trimming cost V 1 base and J 1 base, with 7 bases left between them. In DNA form, the CDR3 reads TGCGCCAGCAGCCAAGGGACAAGGAACACTGAAGCTTTCTTT. Translating it yields CASSQGTRNTEAFF.

V and J are TRBV13 and TRBJ2-2, with 8 bases fitting TRBD1. The junction had 6 bases not matched to a gene; V was cut back by 5 bases and J by 7 bases. CDR3 length: 14 amino acids. From germline, CDR1 is PRHDT and CDR2 FYEKMQ (reference sequence). The DNA for the CDR3 is TGTGCCAGCAGCACCCTGACAGGGGTCGGGGAGCTGTTTTTT. It specifies CASSTLTGVGELFF.

V gene TRBV14 combines with J gene TRBJ2-7; the D gene is possibly TRBD2 (6 bases). The CDR3 is 15 amino acids. The germline V gene encodes CDR1 SGHDN and CDR2 FVKESK. Trimming removed 0 bases at V and 2 bases at J, with 11 bases between. Written as DNA, the CDR3 is TGTGCCAGCAGCCAAGAGGAGGGAGCGCCCTACGAGCAGTACTTC. It is translated as CASSQEEGAPYEQYF. Using reference TRBV14 and TRBJ2-7 for the parts outside the CDR3, the full variable domain is EAGVTQFPSHSVIEKGQTVTLRCDPISGHDNLYWYRRVMGKEIKFLLHFVKESKQDESGMPNNRFLAERTGGTYSTLKVQPAELEDSGVYFCASSQEEGAPYEQYFGPGTRLTVT.

The chain couples TRBV30 to TRBJ1-2; D is unclear. The length of the CDR3 is 11 residues. The germline CDR1 and CDR2 sequences are GTSNPN and SVGIG (reference sequence). V gave up 0 bases and J gave up 4 bases, with 3 bases separating them. CDR3 sequence: CAWSVAYGYTF. The CDR3 DNA reads TGTGCCTGGAGTGTTGCCTATGGCTACACCTTC.

The chain combines TRBV12-3 or TRBV12-4 with TRBJ1-2; 8 bases are a match to TRBD1. With 3 bases clipped from V and 3 bases from J, the junction kept 3 bases outside the gene matches. This CDR3 is 14 amino acids long. This CDR3 is CASSLTGAYYGYTF. Here the CDR3 DNA reads TGTGCCAGCAGTTTGACAGGGGCCTACTATGGCTACACCTTC.

The V gene is TRBV19, the J gene TRBJ2-4; TRBD2 matches at 8 bases. The CDR3 loop spans 12 amino acids. V was pared by 7 bases and J by 7 bases, with 3 bases of the junction left unmatched. The germline CDR1 and CDR2 sequences are LNHDA and SQIVND (reference sequence). The CDR3 region is CASTGLENIQYF. The CDR3 DNA is TGTGCCAGTACGGGACTAGAGAACATTCAGTACTTC. Filled out from reference TRBV19 and TRBJ2-4, the complete variable domain reads DGGITQSPKYLFRKEGQNVTLSCEQNLNHDAMYWYRQDPGQGLRLIYYSQIVNDFQKGDIAEGYSVSREKKESFPLTVTSAQKNPTAFYLCASTGLENIQYFGAGTRLSVL.